Listed below are T cell receptor beta chains from one sample, sequenced in a study of blood T cell repertoires in COVID-19. Clones were sequenced by immunoSEQ multiplex PCR, and TCRdb holds only the in-frame ones, with some missing. The data show around 260,000 clones, approximately 86% seen once. The sequenced sample consisted of peripheral blood. The receptors shown here come from a woman in her sixties with COVID-19, enrolled during active disease. CDR3s include the opening cysteine and the closing phenylalanine or tryptophan. D genes are given only for firm matches. Clone size appears in some rows only: once, few, many, or a class for an expanded clone.

j_call v_call clone_size d_call cdr3_nt cdr3_aa
TRBJ1-2 TRBV28 - TRBD1 TGTGCCAGCAGAGGGACAGGGCCCTCTAACTATGGCTACACCTTC CASRGTGPSNYGYTF
TRBJ1-2 TRBV6-5 - - TGTGCCAGCAGTTACTCGATGGCTCAGGGGTGGGGCTACACCTTC CASSYSMAQGWGYTF
TRBJ2-7 TRBV30 - TRBD2 TGTGCCTGGGGGACTAGCGGGACGGGGGGTTACGAGCAGTACTTC CAWGTSGTGGYEQYF
TRBJ1-2 TRBV20-1 - - TGCAGTGCTTGGACAGAGTATGGCTACACCTTC CSAWTEYGYTF
TRBJ1-1 TRBV5-1 once - TGCGCCAGCAGCCCCGGGGGGGCCGGGAACACTGAAGCTTTCTTT CASSPGGAGNTEAFF
TRBJ2-3 TRBV5-1 - TRBD1 TGCGCCAGCAGTTTGGACAGGGGGCGTGCAGATACGCAGTATTTT CASSLDRGRADTQYF
TRBJ2-1 TRBV5-4 - TRBD2 TGTGCCAGCAGCCGGGAGGGCGCCTACAATGAGCAGTTCTTC CASSREGAYNEQFF
TRBJ1-1 TRBV7-2 - - TGTGCCAGCAGCCTTTCGAGGGCAGTCAACACTGAAGCTTTCTTT CASSLSRAVNTEAFF
TRBJ1-2 TRBV23-1 - - TGCGCCAGCAGACCGCGCTTCCCCGACAGTTCTAACTATGGCTACACCTTC CASRPRFPDSSNYGYTF
TRBJ1-4 TRBV5-4 - - TGTGCCAGCAGCGCGGGGAGTAATGAAAAACTGTTTTTT CASSAGSNEKLFF
TRBJ1-4 TRBV29-1 - - TGCAGCGTCGACAAAGCTGCAACTAATGAAAAACTGTTTTTT CSVDKAATNEKLFF
TRBJ1-6 TRBV5-4 - - TGTGCCAGCAGCTTGGCGGGGGGCCCCCTCCACTTT CASSLAGGPLHF
TRBJ1-2 TRBV19 - - TGTGCCTCGGGGGAGATATATGGCTACACCTTC CASGEIYGYTF
TRBJ2-7 TRBV7-8 - TRBD1 TGTGCCAGCAGCTTCCGGGACAGGGATCCCTACGAGCAGTACTTC CASSFRDRDPYEQYF
TRBJ1-1 TRBV14 many TRBD1 TGTGCCAGCAGGAAGGGACAGGGGAACACTGAAGCTTTCTTT CASRKGQGNTEAFF
TRBJ2-2 TRBV28 - - TGTGCCAGCAGAACGAACCGGGACTGGAACACCGGGGAGCTGTTTTTT CASRTNRDWNTGELFF
TRBJ2-7 TRBV5-1 - TRBD2 TGCCCCCGCCGGGCGGGGGGGGGAGCCCTCTACGAGCAGTACTTC CPRRAGGGALYEQYF
TRBJ1-4 TRBV7-9 - - TGTGCCAGCAGCTTAGAGCTGGCAACTAATGAAAAACTGTTTTTT CASSLELATNEKLFF
TRBJ1-4 TRBV6-1 - - TGTGCCAGCAGTGAGTCGACACGACCTAATGAAAAACTGTTTTTT CASSESTRPNEKLFF
TRBJ1-1 TRBV10-1 - - TGCGCCAGCAGTTTAGCAGGGGCCACTGAAGCTTTCTTT CASSLAGATEAFF
TRBJ2-1 TRBV15 - - TGTGCCACCAGCACTAGACCCAATGAGCAGTTCTTC CATSTRPNEQFF
TRBJ2-7 TRBV12-1 - - TGTGCCAGCAGCCCGGAACTAGCGGGAGGGTACGAGCAGTACTTC CASSPELAGGYEQYF
TRBJ2-2 TRBV19 - TRBD1 TGTGCCAGTAGTAACACAGGGGGTCGTACCGGGGAGCTGTTTTTT CASSNTGGRTGELFF